This T cell receptor beta chain comes out of a study of T cells in Graves' hyperthyroidism and ophthalmopathy. This blood was taken when hyperthyroidism was first diagnosed, before any ophthalmopathy symptoms existed. Germline loops: CDR1 SGHDT, CDR2 YYEEEE. Trimming took 0 bases from V and 3 from J; bases not matched to a gene: 6. This CDR3 spans 16 amino acids. Regions amplified from RNA transcripts were the TCR beta CDR3 regions. Initially, a first-round RT-PCR of the TCR CDR3 employed the HTBI primer set. Each CDR3 protein is one row after TCRdb ran MiXCR on the multiplex PCR reads. The table includes under 300,000 distinct CDR3 sequences, about 14% detected once. The table lists this clonotype with many counts.

Sequencing was performed on blood. The chain couples TRBV5-6 to TRBJ2-7; TRBD1 agrees at 10 bases. This sequence originates from a woman aged 40 to 50 with Graves' hyperthyroidism that later progressed to Graves' ophthalmopathy. CDR3 bases: TGTGCCAGCAGCTTGGTCGGCGGGACAGGGGTCTACGAGCAGTACTTC. Protein product: CASSLVGGTGVYEQYF.